This TCR beta chain stems from a study of human T cells and chemical hapten exposure. Specified time point: pre-sensitization, week 0. This sample's treatment: therapeutic diphenylcyclopropenone sensitization with weekly scalp DPC. MiXCR, applied by TCRdb to the RACE reads, yields one record per CDR3 protein. This table holds about 180,000 distinct CDR3 sequences, approximately 31% found once. From germline, CDR1 is MDHEN and CDR2 SYDVKM. The V gene end was trimmed by 7 bases and the J gene end by 5 bases; junction bases not matched to a gene: 4. The CDR3 covers 14 residues. The chain carries TRBV28 and TRBJ2-1; the match to TRBD2 covers 11 bases. Sample: whole blood, taken in connection with sensitization to the hapten diphenylcyclopropenone (DPC). This receptor was taken from a woman aged 25 to 39 with alopecia areata. Some clones in this sample may be carry-over from other donors' samples. The chain's CDR3 is CASMPSGRHNEQFF. The CDR3, as DNA: TGTGCCAGCATGCCTAGCGGGAGGCACAATGAGCAGTTCTTC.